This T cell receptor (beta chain) was recovered during a study of response to subunit inactivated influenza vaccine. Notes on the study in general: T cells newly recruited by each seasonal influenza vaccination are few, the authors suggested.

TCRdb processed the RT-PCR reads anew with MiXCR; each CDR3 protein has one entry. This sample has 530,000 or so distinct CDR3 sequences, with around 15% found just once. This clonotype was counted a few times. Antigen specificity is unknown. The receptor comes from a man over 45 who received an inactivated influenza vaccine. Source: PBMCs from blood, taken about 11 days after vaccination.

CDR3: CASSQDPGVETDTQYF. The CDR3 DNA reads TGTGCCAGCAGCCAAGACCCAGGGGTCGAGACAGATACGCAGTATTTT. The J gene is TRBJ2-3, the V gene TRBV3-1; possibly TRBD1 for D (6 bases). Germline-derived CDR1 and CDR2 are LGHDT and YNNKEL (reference sequence). V was trimmed by 0 bases and J by 3 bases, leaving 13 bases between them. The CDR3 is 16 amino acids.